This T cell receptor (beta chain) was sequenced during a study of blood T cell repertoires in COVID-19. Here immunoSEQ multiplex PCR was the method, and the copy in TCRdb shows in-frame clones only, minus some. The profile covers more than 50,000 clones, with 82% appearing a single time and over 9.5% taken by the ten largest. CDR1 and CDR2 from the germline V gene are SGHNT and YYREEE (reference sequence). V shed 9 bases and J shed 3 bases, with 15 bases lying between them. There are 13 residues in the CDR3. The chain links TRBV5-4 to TRBJ1-1; D remains unclear. The sample comprised peripheral blood. The sequence came from a human donor in a cohort sampled during active COVID-19. In DNA, the CDR3 is TGTGCCACTGGACGGCCCGGGGACACTGAAGCTTTCTTT. Translation: CATGRPGDTEAFF.